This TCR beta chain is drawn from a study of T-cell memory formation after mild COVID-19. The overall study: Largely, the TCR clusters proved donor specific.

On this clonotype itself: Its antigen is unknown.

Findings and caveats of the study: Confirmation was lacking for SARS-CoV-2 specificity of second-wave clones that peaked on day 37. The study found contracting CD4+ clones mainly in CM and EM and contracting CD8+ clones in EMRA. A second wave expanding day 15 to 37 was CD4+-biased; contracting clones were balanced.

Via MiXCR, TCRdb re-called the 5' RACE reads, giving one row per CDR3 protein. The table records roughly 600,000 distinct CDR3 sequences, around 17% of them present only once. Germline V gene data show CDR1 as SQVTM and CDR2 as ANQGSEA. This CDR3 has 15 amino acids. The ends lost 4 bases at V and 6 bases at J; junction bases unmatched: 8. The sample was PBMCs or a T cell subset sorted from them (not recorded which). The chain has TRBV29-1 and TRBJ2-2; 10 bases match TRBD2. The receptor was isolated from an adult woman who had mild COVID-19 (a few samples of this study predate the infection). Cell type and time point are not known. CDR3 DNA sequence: TGCAGCGTTGGCCCCAGGCTAGCGGGAGCCGGGGAGCTGTTTTTT. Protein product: CSVGPRLAGAGELFF.